Measured by frequency, the clone carrying this T cell receptor (beta chain) is medium-sized. Libraries were made by iRepertoire multiplex PCR with TCR subtype-specific primers for bulk and single-cell sequencing. Bulk TCR beta libraries: multiplex PCR with V-, D- and J-region primers. From its re-call of the multiplex PCR reads, TCRdb lists each CDR3 protein once, without DNA. Found here are approximately 9,700 distinct CDR3 sequences; the top ten clones hold 21%. This sample was taken from a study of T cells in severe cutaneous drug reactions. The donors had carbamazepine-induced Stevens-Johnson syndrome or toxic epidermal necrolysis. The specimen was cells from a skin blister. The source is a human donor with Stevens-Johnson syndrome, a severe cutaneous drug reaction.

Here the CDR3 reads CSASRTDNQPQHF. This chain connects TRBV20-1 to TRBJ1-5. CDR3 length equals 13 residues. Germline V lookup: CDR1 DFQATT, CDR2 SNEGSKA (reference sequence).